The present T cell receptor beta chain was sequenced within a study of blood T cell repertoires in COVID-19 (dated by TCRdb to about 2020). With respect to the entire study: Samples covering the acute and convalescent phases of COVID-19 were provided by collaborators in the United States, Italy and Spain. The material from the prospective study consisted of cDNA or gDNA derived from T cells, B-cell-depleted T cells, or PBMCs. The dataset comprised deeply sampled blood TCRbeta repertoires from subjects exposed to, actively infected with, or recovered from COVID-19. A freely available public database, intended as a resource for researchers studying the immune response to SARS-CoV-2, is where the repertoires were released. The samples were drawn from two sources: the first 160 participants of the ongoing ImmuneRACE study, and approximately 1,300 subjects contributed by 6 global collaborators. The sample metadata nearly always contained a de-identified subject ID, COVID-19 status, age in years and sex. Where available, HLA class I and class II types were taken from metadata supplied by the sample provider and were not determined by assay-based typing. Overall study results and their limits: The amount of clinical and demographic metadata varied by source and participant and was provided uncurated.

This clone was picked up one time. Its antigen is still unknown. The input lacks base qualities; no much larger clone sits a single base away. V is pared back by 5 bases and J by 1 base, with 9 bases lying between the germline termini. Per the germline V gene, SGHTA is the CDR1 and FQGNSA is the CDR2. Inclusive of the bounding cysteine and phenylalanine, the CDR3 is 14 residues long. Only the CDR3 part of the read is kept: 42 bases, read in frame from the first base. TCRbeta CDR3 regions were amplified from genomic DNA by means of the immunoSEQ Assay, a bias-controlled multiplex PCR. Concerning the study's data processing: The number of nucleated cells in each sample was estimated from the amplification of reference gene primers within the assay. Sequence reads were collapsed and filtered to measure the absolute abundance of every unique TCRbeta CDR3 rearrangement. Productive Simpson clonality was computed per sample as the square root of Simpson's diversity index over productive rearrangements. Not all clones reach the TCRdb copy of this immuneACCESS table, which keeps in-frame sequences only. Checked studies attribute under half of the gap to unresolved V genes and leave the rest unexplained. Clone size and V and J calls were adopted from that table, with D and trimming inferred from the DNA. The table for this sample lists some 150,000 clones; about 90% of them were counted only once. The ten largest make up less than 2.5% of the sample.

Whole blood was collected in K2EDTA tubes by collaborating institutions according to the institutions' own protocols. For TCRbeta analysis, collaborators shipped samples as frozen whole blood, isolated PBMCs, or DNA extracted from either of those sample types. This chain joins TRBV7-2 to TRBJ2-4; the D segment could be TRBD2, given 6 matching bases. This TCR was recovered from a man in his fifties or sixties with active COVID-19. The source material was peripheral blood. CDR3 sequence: CASSAGSAKNIQYF. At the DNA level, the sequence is TGTGCCAGCAGCGCCGGGAGCGCCAAAAACATTCAGTACTTC.